The 14 T cell receptor beta chains below all came from one sample that was sequenced in a study of blood T cell repertoires in COVID-19. This table comes from immunoSEQ multiplex PCR, and its TCRdb copy is limited to in-frame clones, with some not included. The sample lists tens of thousands of clones, under 85% occurring once. Sequenced input: peripheral blood. The source is a woman older than 75 with acute or convalescent COVID-19.

The chain joins TRBV3-1 (or the pseudogene TRBV3-2) to TRBJ1-1; 11 positions agree with TRBD1. Germline-derived CDR1 and CDR2 are LGHDT and YNNKEL (reference sequence). The CDR3 loop spans 17 amino acids. The V gene end was trimmed by 4 bases and the J gene end by 5 bases; junction bases not matched to a gene: 12. Here the CDR3 reads CASSRDRGSWPLTEAFF. CDR3 bases: TGTGCCAGCAGCCGGGACAGGGGGTCCTGGCCACTGACTGAAGCTTTCTTT.

This rearrangement joins TRBV13 to TRBJ2-1; 8 nucleotides align to TRBD2. The CDR3 is 16 residues long. Germline V gives CDR1 PRHDT, CDR2 FYEKMQ (reference sequence). V lost 1 base and J lost 7; bases outside the gene matches: 9. CDR3 sequence reads: CASSLEGSGRDNEQFF. CDR3 bases: TGTGCCAGCAGCTTAGAGGGATCCGGGAGGGATAATGAGCAGTTCTTC.

This clone occurred once. The rearrangement links TRBV3-1 (or the pseudogene TRBV3-2) to TRBJ2-5; TRBD2 matches 9 bases. V was clipped by 0 bases and J by 6 bases; unmatched bases: 8. The CDR3 consists of 16 residues. Germline loops: CDR1 LGHDT, CDR2 YNNKEL (reference sequence). The CDR3 nucleotides read TGTGCCAGCAGCCAAGATCCTAGCGGGATGAGGAAGACCCAGTACTTC. This sequence encodes CASSQDPSGMRKTQYF.

V usage is TRBV29-1 and J usage is TRBJ2-3, with TRBD2 matching 10 bases. Trimming at V came to 6 bases and at J to 6 bases, leaving 12 bases not matched to a gene. This CDR3 region has 15 residues. Germline V gene data show CDR1 as SQVTM and CDR2 as ANQGSEA. Written as DNA, the CDR3 is TGCAGCGTGGGGGGGAGTGGAGCGGGAGGGGATACGCAGTATTTT. Protein product: CSVGGSGAGGDTQYF.

This clone was detected ten times or more. CDR3 region: CASTLRVGGNSPLHF. The CDR3 nucleotides are TGTGCCAGTACCTTGAGGGTGGGTGGTAATTCACCCCTCCACTTT. The chain uses TRBV19 and TRBJ1-6; D is unclear. CDR1 is LNHDA, CDR2 SQIVND, per germline (reference sequence). The length of the CDR3 is 15 residues. Trimming shortened V by 7 bases and J by 6 bases, and 16 bases separated the two germline ends.

The chain uses TRBV5-6 and TRBJ2-3, with 9 bases matching TRBD1. V was clipped by 3 bases and J by 5 bases; unmatched bases: 4. The CDR3 totals 14 residues. Per germline, CDR1 SGHDT and CDR2 YYEEEE. The CDR3 DNA reads as TGTGCCAGCAGCTCGGGGACAGGGATAGATACGCAGTATTTT. It specifies CASSSGTGIDTQYF. Drawing the rest from reference TRBV5-6 and TRBJ2-3, the complete variable domain is DAGVTQSPTHLIKTRGQQVTLRCSPKSGHDTVSWYQQALGQGPQFIFQYYEEEERQRGNFPDRFSGHQFPNYSSELNVNALLLGDSALYLCASSSGTGIDTQYFGPGTRLTVL.

V gene TRBV28 combines with J gene TRBJ2-3; no clear D gene. Germline CDR1 is MDHEN and CDR2 is SYDVKM. V lost 6 bases, J lost 0 bases, and 10 bases lay in between. This CDR3 spans 14 amino acids. CDR3 amino acids: CASSSPRSTDTQYF. CDR3 in DNA: TGTGCCAGCAGCTCCCCGCGAAGCACAGATACGCAGTATTTT.

This clone occurred many times. The chain combines TRBV25-1 with TRBJ2-1, with 10 positions matching TRBD1. The germline V gene has CDR1 MGHDK and CDR2 SYGVNS. The CDR3 is made up of 16 amino acids. Unmatched junction bases numbered 9, after V lost 5 bases and J lost 5 bases. Here the CDR3 DNA reads TGTGCCAGCAGTCAACGGACAGGGGGAGGTAACAATGAGCAGTTCTTC. The encoded protein is CASSQRTGGGNNEQFF.

This clone showed up just once. This sequence joins TRBV28 and TRBJ2-7, with D possibly being TRBD1 (5 bases). V lost 3 bases and J 7 bases, leaving 19 bases between the germline ends. In germline, CDR1 is MDHEN, CDR2 SYDVKM. This CDR3 is 15 amino acids long. The CDR3 coding sequence is TGTGCCAGCAGTTTGTGGGGCGGTCCTACGCCAGAGCAGTACTTC. Translated: CASSLWGGPTPEQYF.

This clone has more than one count but fewer than ten. V and J are TRBV12-2 and TRBJ2-3; the table assigns TRBD2, which was not confirmed against the DNA. TRBV12-2 is a pseudogene segment. The CDR3 runs to 16 residues. CDR3 DNA sequence: TGTGCAAGTCGCCCGACCGGGACTAGCGGGAAGGATACGCAGTATTTT. Its protein product is CASRPTGTSGKDTQYF.

The rearrangement joins TRBV4-1 to TRBJ2-5, with D unresolved. The CDR3 sequence is 10 residues long. Trimming left V 4 bases short and J 5 bases short, with 2 bases between. Germline V gene lookup returns CDR1 MGHRA and CDR2 YSYEKL. The CDR3 spells CASSPETQYF. The CDR3 DNA reads as TGCGCCAGCAGCCCGGAGACCCAGTACTTC.

This clone was seen more than once but under ten times. The chain employs TRBV4-1 and TRBJ1-5; a possible D gene is TRBD1 (5 bases). V was shortened by 0 bases and J by 0 bases, with 15 bases between the two germline ends. CDR1 is MGHRA, CDR2 YSYEKL, per germline. CDR3 length equals 18 residues. The CDR3 is CASSQDLLAGVSNQPQHF. CDR3 sequence (DNA): TGCGCCAGCAGCCAAGATTTATTGGCGGGGGTTAGCAATCAGCCCCAGCATTTT.

The sample holds one count of this clone. The V and J genes are TRBV3-1 (or the pseudogene TRBV3-2) and TRBJ1-4; D remains ambiguous. The CDR3 extends over 15 amino acids. CDR1 and CDR2 (germline): LGHDT, YNNKEL (reference sequence). The germline V and J ends were trimmed by 1 base and 5 bases, with 11 bases remaining between them. DNA for the CDR3: TGTGCCAGCAGCCAAGGTGGCCTGAAAAATGAAAAACTGTTTTTT. Its protein is CASSQGGLKNEKLFF.

The rearrangement joins TRBV5-1 to TRBJ2-7, with D perhaps matching TRBD2 (5 bases). Germline V gives CDR1 SGHRS, CDR2 YFSETQ. The CDR3 length is 14 residues. Between the trimmed V and J ends, which lost 5 bases and 1 base, there was a span of 13 bases. Here the CDR3 reads CASRGVAQSYEQYF. For the CDR3, the DNA is TGCGCCAGCAGAGGAGTAGCGCAATCCTACGAGCAGTACTTC.